This TCR beta chain was obtained from a study of response to subunit inactivated influenza vaccine. TCRdb ran MiXCR on the RT-PCR reads and lists one entry per CDR3 protein. The data hold about 540,000 distinct CDR3 sequences, with 20% to 25% observed a single time. Germline V lookup: CDR1 SNHLY, CDR2 FYNNEI. The CDR3 covers 14 residues. Trimming took 6 bases from V and 5 from J; bases not matched to a gene: 5. A further study also used this sample, focusing on T cells expressing NK-cell markers. From that second work: Template switching by 5'RACE with UMIs generated the TCR beta cDNA. In four donors, dominant clonotypes made up 28.3-60.1% of CD3+CD56-NKG2C+ cells.

The chain employs TRBV2 and TRBJ1-5; 9 bases match TRBD1. The specimen comprised CD4+ T cells sorted from PBMCs, sampled 12 days after vaccination. This receptor was obtained from a man in his forties or fifties who received an inactivated influenza vaccine. CDR3 loop: CASSRDREDQPQHF. CDR3 nucleotide sequence: TGTGCCAGCAGCCGGGACAGGGAGGATCAGCCCCAGCATTTT.